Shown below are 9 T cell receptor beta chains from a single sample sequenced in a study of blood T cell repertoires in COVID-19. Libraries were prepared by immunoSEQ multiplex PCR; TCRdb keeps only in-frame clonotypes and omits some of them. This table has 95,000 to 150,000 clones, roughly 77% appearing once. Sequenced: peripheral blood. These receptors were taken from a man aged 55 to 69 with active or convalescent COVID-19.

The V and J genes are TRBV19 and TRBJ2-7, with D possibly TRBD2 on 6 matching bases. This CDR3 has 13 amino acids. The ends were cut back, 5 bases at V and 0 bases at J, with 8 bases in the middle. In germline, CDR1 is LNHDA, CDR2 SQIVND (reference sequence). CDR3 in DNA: TGTGCCAGTAGTGGCGGGATCTCCTACGAGCAGTACTTC. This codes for CASSGGISYEQYF.

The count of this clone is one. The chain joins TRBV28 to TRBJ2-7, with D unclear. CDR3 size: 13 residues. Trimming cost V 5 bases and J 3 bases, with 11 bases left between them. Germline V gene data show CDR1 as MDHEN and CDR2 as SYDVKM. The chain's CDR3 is CASSTTLDYEQYF. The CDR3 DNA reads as TGTGCCAGCAGTACCACGCTAGACTACGAGCAGTACTTC.

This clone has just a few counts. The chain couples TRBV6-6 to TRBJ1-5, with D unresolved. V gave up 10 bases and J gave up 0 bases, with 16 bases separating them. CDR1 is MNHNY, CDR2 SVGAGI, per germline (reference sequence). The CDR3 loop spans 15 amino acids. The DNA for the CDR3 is TGTGCCACCGACCGCGGCGGGGATAGCAATCAGCCCCAGCATTTT. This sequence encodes CATDRGGDSNQPQHF.

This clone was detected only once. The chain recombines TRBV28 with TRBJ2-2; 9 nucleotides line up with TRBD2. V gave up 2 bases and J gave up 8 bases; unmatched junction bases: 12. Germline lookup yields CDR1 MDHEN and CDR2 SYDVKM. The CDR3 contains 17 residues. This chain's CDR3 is CASSLGTSRLLRGELFF. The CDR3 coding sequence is TGTGCCAGCAGTTTAGGGACTAGCAGGCTCCTAAGAGGGGAGCTGTTTTTT. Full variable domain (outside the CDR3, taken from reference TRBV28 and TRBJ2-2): DVKVTQSSRYLVKRTGEKVFLECVQDMDHENMFWYRQDPGLGLRLIYFSYDVKMKEKGDIPEGYSVSREKKERFSLILESASTNQTSMYLCASSLGTSRLLRGELFFGEGSRLTVL.

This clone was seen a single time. CDR3 amino acids: CASRDTRGSWGYSYEQYF. The CDR3 region has the DNA TGTGCCAGCAGAGATACCCGGGGGTCCTGGGGTTACTCCTACGAGCAGTACTTC. The chain uses TRBV28 and TRBJ2-7, with D possibly matching TRBD2 (6 bases). Germline V gives CDR1 MDHEN, CDR2 SYDVKM. With 6 bases removed from V and 0 bases from J, the gap between germline ends came to 24 bases. This CDR3 region has 18 residues.

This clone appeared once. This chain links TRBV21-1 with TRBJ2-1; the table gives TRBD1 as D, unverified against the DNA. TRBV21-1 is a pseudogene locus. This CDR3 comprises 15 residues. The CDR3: CASSSRDRGLNEQFF. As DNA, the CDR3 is TGTGCCAGTTCCAGCCGGGACAGGGGGCTTAATGAGCAGTTCTTC.

CDR3 DNA: TGCGCCAGCAGCCGCACATTGGTCGGGGCCAAAAACATTCAGTACTTC. Protein sequence: CASSRTLVGAKNIQYF. The chain is built from TRBV4-1 and TRBJ2-4; no reliable D call. The CDR3 spans 16 residues. Germline V CDR1 and CDR2: MGHRA, YSYEKL. V lost 4 bases to trimming and J lost 1 base, with 14 bases between them.

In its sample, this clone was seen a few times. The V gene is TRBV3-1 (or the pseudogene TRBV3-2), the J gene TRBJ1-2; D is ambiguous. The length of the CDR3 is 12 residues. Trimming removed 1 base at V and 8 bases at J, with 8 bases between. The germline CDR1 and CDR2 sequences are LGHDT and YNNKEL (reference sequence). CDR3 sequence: CASSQGLLGYTF. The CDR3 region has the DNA TGTGCCAGCAGCCAAGGACTCTTGGGCTACACCTTC.

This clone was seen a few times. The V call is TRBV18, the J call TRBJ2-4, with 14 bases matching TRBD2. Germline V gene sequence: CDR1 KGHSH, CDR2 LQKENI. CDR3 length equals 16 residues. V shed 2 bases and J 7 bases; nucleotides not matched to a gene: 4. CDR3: CASSPTGLAGENIQYF. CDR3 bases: TGTGCCAGCTCACCAACGGGACTAGCGGGAGAGAACATTCAGTACTTC.